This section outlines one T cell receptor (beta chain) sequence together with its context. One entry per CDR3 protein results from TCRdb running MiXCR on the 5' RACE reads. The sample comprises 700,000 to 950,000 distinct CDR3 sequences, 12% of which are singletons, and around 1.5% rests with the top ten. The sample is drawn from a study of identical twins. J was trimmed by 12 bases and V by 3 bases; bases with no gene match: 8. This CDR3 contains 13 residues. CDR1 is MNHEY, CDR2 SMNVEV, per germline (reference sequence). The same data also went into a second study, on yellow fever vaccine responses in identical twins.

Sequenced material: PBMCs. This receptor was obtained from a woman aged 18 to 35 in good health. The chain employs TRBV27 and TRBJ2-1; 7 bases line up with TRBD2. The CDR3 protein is CASSFGGSAGQFF. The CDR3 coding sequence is TGTGCCAGCAGTTTTGGCGGGAGTGCGGGGCAGTTCTTC.